These T cell receptor beta chains were read from a single sample in a study of identical twins. TCRdb re-called the 5' RACE reads with MiXCR, one entry per CDR3 protein. The data hold roughly 700,000 distinct CDR3 sequences, with over 8.5% observed a single time. These data were also reused for a study on yellow fever vaccine responses in identical twins.

Sequenced input: PBMCs. These TCRs come from a young woman in good health. CDR3s include the opening cysteine and the closing phenylalanine or tryptophan. Each record gives: clone size, CDR3 length, V gene, J gene, CDR3 protein. Rows may omit the clone size; those that give it use once, few, many or a size class.

>few|16|TRBV7-2|TRBJ2-5
CASSLAGLRFQETQYF
>.|15|TRBV29-1|TRBJ2-7
CSVAPGQGGPYEQYF
>.|15|TRBV30|TRBJ2-7
CAWSVLAGGPLEQYF
>many|13|TRBV3-1|TRBJ2-7
CASSQGARYEQYF
>.|17|TRBV20-1|TRBJ2-5
CSARGTSGGTPKETQYF
>.|14|TRBV9|TRBJ2-1
CASNSVNTRGEQFF
>.|15|TRBV7-2|TRBJ2-7
CASSLRDRGLYEQYF
>many|19|TRBV11-1|TRBJ2-2
CASSSRLAGGEANTGELFF
>few|17|TRBV3-1|TRBJ2-1
CASSQDKRTGSFDEQFF
>many|16|TRBV5-1|TRBJ2-1
CASSLGTGSLNNEQFF
>.|15|TRBV20-1|TRBJ2-7
CSATVWDRGPYEQYF
>.|17|TRBV24-1|TRBJ2-7
CATSDAKTGGAWYEQYF
>many|13|TRBV6-2/TRBV6-3|TRBJ1-6
CASSYELNSPLHF
>many|16|TRBV6-5|TRBJ2-5
CASSYSSSGGAQTQYF
>.|13|TRBV10-3|TRBJ2-2
CAISVDPTGELFF
>few|16|TRBV9|TRBJ2-7
CASSVGSGSSRWEQYF
>many|13|TRBV12-3/TRBV12-4|TRBJ1-1
CASSRTGETEAFF
>few|18|TRBV6-1|TRBJ2-7
CASSKTGAPIQIAYEQYF
>.|13|TRBV29-1|TRBJ2-3
CSVVKWSTDTQYF
>few|15|TRBV6-4|TRBJ2-5
CASSETSGAQETQYF
>few|15|TRBV27|TRBJ2-1
CASSANRGSHNEQFF
>.|13|TRBV5-1|TRBJ2-7
CASSFPSGGKQYF
>few|15|TRBV6-2/TRBV6-3|TRBJ1-6
CASSQPDTYNSPLHF
>few|16|TRBV20-1|TRBJ2-7
CSALTLAGEVRNEQYF
>few|13|TRBV21-1|TRBJ1-4
CASSNRANEKLFF
>few|13|TRBV15|TRBJ2-2
CATSRGLTGELFF
>few|14|TRBV29-1|TRBJ2-7
CSVEELEGSYEQYF
>few|12|TRBV28|TRBJ2-1
CASSTGVLEQFF
>.|13|TRBV5-1|TRBJ2-3
CASMVNLADTQYF
>many|14|TRBV7-2|TRBJ2-3
CASSLLVRTDTQYF
>few|16|TRBV3-1|TRBJ2-5
CASSQGTSGGSETQYF
>.|15|TRBV28|TRBJ1-5
CASSQTGGSNQPQHF
>few|16|TRBV7-2|TRBJ2-7
CASSFATGDPYYEQYF
>.|14|TRBV20-1|TRBJ2-7
CSARGIREGYEQYF
>few|15|TRBV4-2|TRBJ2-5
CASSQEPPRSPTQYF
>few|14|TRBV20-1|TRBJ2-1
CSARERRKNNEQFF
>.|16|TRBV5-1|TRBJ2-5
CASSLDPAGGQETQYF